This T cell receptor beta chain was captured in a study of shared clonotypes between healthy human individuals. Study summary: The cohort comprised a couple of women and a few men. Their ages spanned 18 to 49 years. Notes on the study in general: Around 5% was the fraction of naive CD4 clonotypes found shared across a handful of donors. Naive subsets tended to show greater estimated richness than memory subsets.

CD8 cells regarded as naive lacked CD45RO, were positively chosen for CCR7, and omitted terminally differentiated effector memory CD45RA+ cells. Original processing notes: Junction-only sequences without quality scores were provided by ImmunoSEQ, so filtering was different. Clones were sequenced by immunoSEQ multiplex PCR, and TCRdb holds only the in-frame ones, with some missing. D and trimming were read from the DNA, whereas the V and J calls and clone size are those reported in that table. The sample holds roughly 550,000 clones, less than 97% seen once. Remarks on this clone: The antigen remains undetermined.

Germline assignment: CDR1 MDHEN and CDR2 SYDVKM. The CDR3 is made up of 11 amino acids. The chain employs TRBV28 and TRBJ2-5; D remains unclear. The DNA end favors TRBJ2-7, so the J call may be wrong. The TCR comes from a woman in her thirties in good health. The sequenced sample consisted of naive CD8+ T cells sorted from blood. CDR3 in DNA: TGTGCCAGCAGGACGGAATACGAGCAGTACTTC. It specifies CASRTEYEQYF.